This paragraph reports one T cell receptor (beta chain). This entry is derived from a study of blood T cell repertoires in COVID-19. Whole-study context: The United States, Italy and Spain supplied acute and convalescent COVID-19 samples. Sample material is recorded as cDNA or gDNA derived from T cells, B-cell-depleted T cells, or PBMCs.

This CDR3 is 20 amino acids long. CDR1 is SGHRS and CDR2 is YFSETQ in the germline V gene. The V gene lost 2 bases and the J gene lost 6 bases, with 27 bases spanning the gap. In the authors' workflow: Scientists estimated how many nucleated cells there were by amplifying reference gene primers. Repertoires were generated with immunoSEQ multiplex PCR, while TCRdb's copy carries only in-frame clones and drops some. The V and J calls and clone size are taken from that table; D and trimming were inferred from the DNA. The data hold approximately 170,000 clones, with about 85% observed a single time. Sequenced input: peripheral blood. The clonotype originates from a man aged 30 to 39 with acute or convalescent COVID-19. The rearrangement links TRBV5-1 to TRBJ1-6; perhaps TRBD1 as D (5 bases). CDR3 in DNA: TGCGCCAGCAGCTTCACCCCTAGACAGCTTAATACATATGTTAATTCACCCCTCCACTTT. It translates to CASSFTPRQLNTYVNSPLHF.